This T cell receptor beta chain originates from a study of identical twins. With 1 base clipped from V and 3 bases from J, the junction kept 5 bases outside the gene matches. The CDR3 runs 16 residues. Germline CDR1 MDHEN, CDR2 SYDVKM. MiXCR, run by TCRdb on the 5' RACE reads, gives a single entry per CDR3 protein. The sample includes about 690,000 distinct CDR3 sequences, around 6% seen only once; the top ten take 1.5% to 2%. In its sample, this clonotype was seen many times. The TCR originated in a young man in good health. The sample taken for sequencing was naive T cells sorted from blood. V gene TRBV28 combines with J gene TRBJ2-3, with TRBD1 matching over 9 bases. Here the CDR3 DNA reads TGTGCCAGCAGTTTATCCGGGACAGGGTTAACAGATACGCAGTATTTT. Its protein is CASSLSGTGLTDTQYF. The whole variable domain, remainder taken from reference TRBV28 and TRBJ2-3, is DVKVTQSSRYLVKRTGEKVFLECVQDMDHENMFWYRQDPGLGLRLIYFSYDVKMKEKGDIPEGYSVSREKKERFSLILESASTNQTSMYLCASSLSGTGLTDTQYFGPGTRLTVL.